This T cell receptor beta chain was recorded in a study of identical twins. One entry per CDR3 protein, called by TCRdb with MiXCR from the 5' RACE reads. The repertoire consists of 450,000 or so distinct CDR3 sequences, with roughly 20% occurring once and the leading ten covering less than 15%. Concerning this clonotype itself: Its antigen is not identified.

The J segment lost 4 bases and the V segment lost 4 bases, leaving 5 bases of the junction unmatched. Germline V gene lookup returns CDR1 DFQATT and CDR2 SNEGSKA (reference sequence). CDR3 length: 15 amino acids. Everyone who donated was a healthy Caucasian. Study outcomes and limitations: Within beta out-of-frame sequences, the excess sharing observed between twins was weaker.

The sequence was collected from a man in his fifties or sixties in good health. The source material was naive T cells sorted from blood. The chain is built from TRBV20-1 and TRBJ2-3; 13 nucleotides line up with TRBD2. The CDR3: CSATTSGRAPDTQYF. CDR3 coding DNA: TGCAGTGCTACAACTAGCGGGAGGGCCCCAGATACGCAGTATTTT.